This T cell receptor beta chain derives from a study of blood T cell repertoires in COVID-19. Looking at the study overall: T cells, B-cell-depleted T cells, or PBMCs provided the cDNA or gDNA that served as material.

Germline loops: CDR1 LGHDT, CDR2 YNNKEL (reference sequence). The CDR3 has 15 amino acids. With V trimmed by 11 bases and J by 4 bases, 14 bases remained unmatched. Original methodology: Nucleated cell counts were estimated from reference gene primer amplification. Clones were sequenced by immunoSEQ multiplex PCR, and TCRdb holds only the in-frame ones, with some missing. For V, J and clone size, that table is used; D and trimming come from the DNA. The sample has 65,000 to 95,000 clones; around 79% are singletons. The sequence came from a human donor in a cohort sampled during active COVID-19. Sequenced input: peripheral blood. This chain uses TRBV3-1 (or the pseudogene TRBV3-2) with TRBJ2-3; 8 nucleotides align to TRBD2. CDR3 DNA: TGTGCCGTTCAAGGGGCTAGCGGGTACCCAGATACGCAGTATTTT. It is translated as CAVQGASGYPDTQYF.